This T cell receptor beta chain emerged from a study of identical twins. The germline V gene encodes CDR1 SGHRS and CDR2 YFSETQ. V was trimmed by 3 bases and J by 6 bases, leaving 10 bases between them. CDR3 length: 12 amino acids. General observations from the study: Out-of-frame alpha sequences common to twins exhibited a surplus of low generation probability. The more abundant beta clonotypes in cord blood had fewer insertions, and memory repertoires did not show this.

Healthy Caucasians supplied all donations. cDNA molecules carried unique molecular identifiers, and template switching added a universal primer site. TCRdb reanalysed the 5' RACE reads using MiXCR and keeps one entry per CDR3 protein. The data contain roughly 1,500,000 distinct CDR3 sequences, less than 35% of them seen just once; the ten biggest clones take up around 0.3%. Turning to this clonotype: What it binds is unknown.

The receptor's source is a newborn girl in good health. The sequencing sample was made of cord blood. This chain connects TRBV5-1 to TRBJ2-7; D is possibly TRBD2 (6 bases). CDR3 residues: CASSSTSSEQYF. The CDR3 DNA is TGCGCCAGCAGCTCGACTAGTAGCGAGCAGTACTTC.